The rows below give T cell receptor beta chains drawn from one sample of a study of T cells in Graves' hyperthyroidism and ophthalmopathy. TCRdb re-analysed the multiplex PCR reads in MiXCR, keeping a single row per CDR3 protein. The sample lists 610,000 or so distinct CDR3 sequences, 46% occurring once. Input material: peripheral blood or thyroid tissue (not recorded which). Every receptor here comes from a woman between 18 and 29 years old with Graves' hyperthyroidism. Both conserved end residues are part of each CDR3. A D gene is named only where the DNA matches it firmly. Size is stated for part of the rows, as once, few or many counts, or as a class when the clone is expanded.

abundance	v_gene	j_gene	d_gene	CDR3nt	CDR3aa
many	TRBV7-2	TRBJ2-7	TRBD2	TGTGCCAGCTCCATCTCGAGGGACTATAACGGCGAGCAGTACTTC	CASSISRDYNGEQYF
few	TRBV24-1	TRBJ2-3	-	TGTGCCACCAGTGACCTGACTAGCACAGATACGCAGTATTTT	CATSDLTSTDTQYF
once	TRBV15	TRBJ1-6	-	TGTGCCACCAGACCAAGGCCTAGCGGGGTGTCACCCCTCCACTTT	CATRPRPSGVSPLHF
many	TRBV4-3	TRBJ1-2	TRBD1	TGCGCCAGCAGCCAAGATCAGACAGGGGGCTTATATGGCTACACCTTC	CASSQDQTGGLYGYTF
-	TRBV20-1	TRBJ1-5	-	TGCAGTGCTAGAGGGAAATGGGGTCAGCCCCAGCATTTT	CSARGKWGQPQHF
many	TRBV7-2	TRBJ1-2	-	TGTGCCAGCAGCTGGCACTCTAACTATGGCTACACCTTC	CASSWHSNYGYTF
-	TRBV27	TRBJ2-7	-	TGTGCCGTTGGGACCCCCCCGAGCGAGCAGTACTTC	CAVGTPPSEQYF
-	TRBV2	TRBJ1-3	-	TGTGCCAGCAGTTCCAGGGGTCCTGGAAACACCACATATTTT	CASSSRGPGNTTYF
-	TRBV12-3/TRBV12-4	TRBJ1-5	-	TGTGCCAGCAGTCCCCGTGTTGCGGGAGGGAGGTACCAAGAGACCCAGCATTTT	CASSPRVAGGRYQETQHF
-	TRBV20-1	TRBJ2-4	-	TGCAGTGCTAGAAAGCCGGACATTCAGTACTTC	CSARKPDIQYF
-	TRBV7-9	TRBJ1-2	-	TGTGCCAGCAGCCAAAACAGGGATGAAGGCTACACCTTC	CASSQNRDEGYTF
-	TRBV19	TRBJ1-1	-	TGTGCCAGTAGTACCGTTACCACAGGGGCTTTCTTT	CASSTVTTGAFF
-	TRBV20-1	TRBJ2-2	-	TGCTGGCGCAGAGATACAGGGCGGTCCGGGGAGCTGTTTTTT	CWRRDTGRSGELFF
-	TRBV7-6	TRBJ1-5	-	TGTGCCAGCTCATTCCCAGGGGCTGAGACCCAGCATTTT	CASSFPGAETQHF
-	TRBV7-2	TRBJ1-1	-	TGTGCCAGCAGCGTTGAAGTCCAGAACACTGAAGCTTTCTTT	CASSVEVQNTEAFF
few	TRBV10-1	TRBJ1-1	-	TGCGCCAGCAGTGGAGGGCCTGGGGGCATATCTGAAGCTTTCTTT	CASSGGPGGISEAFF
-	TRBV13	TRBJ2-7	-	TGTGCCAGCAGCTCCCGGGACATGGGGAGCTCCTACGAGCAGTACTTC	CASSSRDMGSSYEQYF
-	TRBV11-2	TRBJ2-7	-	TGTGCCAGCAGCTTAGACCACACCGGGGAGCTGTACTTC	CASSLDHTGELYF
-	TRBV6-4	TRBJ2-2	-	TGTGCCAGCAGTTACGTATCCCTCTTTACCGGGGAGCAGTTTTTT	CASSYVSLFTGEQFF
-	TRBV10-3	TRBJ1-1	-	TGTGCCATCAGTCCGAGGGGAGGGGACACTGAAGCTTTCTTT	CAISPRGGDTEAFF
few	TRBV20-1	TRBJ2-2	-	TGCAGTGCACGGAGAGGGGGGGCCGGGGAGCTGTTTTTT	CSARRGGAGELFF
-	TRBV29-1	TRBJ2-3	TRBD2	TGCAGCTTTGGGAGGAGCGGGAGGTCTGATACGCAGTATTTT	CSFGRSGRSDTQYF
-	TRBV10-3	TRBJ2-1	TRBD2	TGTGCCATCAGGACCGGGACTAGCACCCAGAGCTCCTACAATGAGCAGTTCTTC	CAIRTGTSTQSSYNEQFF
few	TRBV7-9	TRBJ1-4	-	TGTGCCAGCAGCCCTCCTGGGGTTGGGGCGGAAAAACTGTTTTTT	CASSPPGVGAEKLFF